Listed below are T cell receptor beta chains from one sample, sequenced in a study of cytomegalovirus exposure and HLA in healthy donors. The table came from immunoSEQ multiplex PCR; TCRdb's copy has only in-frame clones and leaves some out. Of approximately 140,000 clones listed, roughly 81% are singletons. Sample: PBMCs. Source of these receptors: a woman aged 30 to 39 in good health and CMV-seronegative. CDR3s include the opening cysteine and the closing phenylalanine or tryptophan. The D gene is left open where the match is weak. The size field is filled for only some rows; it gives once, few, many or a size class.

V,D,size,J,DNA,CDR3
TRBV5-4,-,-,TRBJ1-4,TGTGCCAGCAGCGTGCCGGGGGCAACTAATGAAAAACTGTTTTTT,CASSVPGATNEKLFF
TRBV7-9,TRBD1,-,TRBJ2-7,TGTGCCAGCAGCTTCTTGGCGGGACAGGGCTACGAGCAGTACTTC,CASSFLAGQGYEQYF
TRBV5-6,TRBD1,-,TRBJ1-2,TGTGCCAGCAGCCGTTCACCGGGACAGGGGAACTATGGCTACACCTTC,CASSRSPGQGNYGYTF
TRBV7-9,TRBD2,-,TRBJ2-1,TGTGCCAGCAGGGCAACTAGCGCGTCGGACAATGAGCAGTTCTTC,CASRATSASDNEQFF
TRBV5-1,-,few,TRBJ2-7,TGCGCCAGCAGCTTGGGACAGTCCTACGAGCAGTACTTC,CASSLGQSYEQYF
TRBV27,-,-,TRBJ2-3,TGTGCCAGCAGTTTATGGGGGGATAGGCCAGATACGCAGTATTTT,CASSLWGDRPDTQYF
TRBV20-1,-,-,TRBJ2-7,TGCAGGGCTGCCCGGGGGAACGAGCAGTACTTC,CRAARGNEQYF
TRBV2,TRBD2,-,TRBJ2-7,TGTGCCAGCAGTGATCCAGCGGGGGGGGAGCAGTACTTC,CASSDPAGGEQYF
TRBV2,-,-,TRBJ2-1,TGTGCCAGCAAATCTTTCAGGGGTATGTACAATGAGCAGTTCTTC,CASKSFRGMYNEQFF
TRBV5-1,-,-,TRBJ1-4,TGCGCCAGCAGCTTGGACAGACCTAATGAAAAACTGTTTTTT,CASSLDRPNEKLFF
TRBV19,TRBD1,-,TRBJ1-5,TGTGCCAGTAGCCCCACAGGGGGCGCGAATCAGCCCCAGCATTTT,CASSPTGGANQPQHF
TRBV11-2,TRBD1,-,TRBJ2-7,TGTGCCAGCAGCTTAGAAAGGGGGCTCGAGCAGTACTTC,CASSLERGLEQYF
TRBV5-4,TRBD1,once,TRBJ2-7,TGTGCCAGCAGTCCCGGGACAGGGTCGTACGAGCAGTACTTC,CASSPGTGSYEQYF
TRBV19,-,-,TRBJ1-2,TGTGCCAGTAGCACCCAGACAGTGAAGAACTATGGCTACACCTTC,CASSTQTVKNYGYTF
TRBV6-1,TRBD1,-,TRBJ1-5,TGTGCCAGCAGTGAAGTAGGACAGGGATTCAATCAGCCCCAGCATTTT,CASSEVGQGFNQPQHF
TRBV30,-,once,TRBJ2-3,TGTGCCTGGAGCAAACAACCCGTAACAGATACGCAGTATTTT,CAWSKQPVTDTQYF
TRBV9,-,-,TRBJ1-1,TGTGCCAGCAGCCCATACCCGGGGACTATGGACACTGAAGCTTTCTTT,CASSPYPGTMDTEAFF
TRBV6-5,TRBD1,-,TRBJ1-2,TGTGCCAGCAGTTACTCGACAGGGGCGACGTATGGCTACACCTTC,CASSYSTGATYGYTF
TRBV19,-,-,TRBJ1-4,TGTGCCAGTACCAATAAGCGGGCGGCTGGGGGTCCCCAGGAAAAACTGTTTTTT,CASTNKRAAGGPQEKLFF
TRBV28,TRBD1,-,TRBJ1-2,TGTGCCAGCAGTTTAACACAGGGGGGCGGCTACACCTTC,CASSLTQGGGYTF
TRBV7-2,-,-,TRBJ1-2,TGTGCCAGCAGCTTAAGAAGGGGTGTCGACTATGGCTACACCTTC,CASSLRRGVDYGYTF
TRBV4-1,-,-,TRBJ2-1,TGCGCCAGCAGCCAGGCGGACTTCTACAATGAGCAGTTCTTC,CASSQADFYNEQFF
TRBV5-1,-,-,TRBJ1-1,TGCGCCAGCAGCTTGGGGTCAGGGACTGAAGCTTTCTTT,CASSLGSGTEAFF
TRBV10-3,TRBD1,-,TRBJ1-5,TGTGCCATCAGTGAGTCGATGGAGGGGGCGAGGCCCCAGCATTTT,CAISESMEGARPQHF
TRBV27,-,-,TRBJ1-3,TGTGCCAGCAGCCCTACAGGTTTCGGAAACACCATATATTTT,CASSPTGFGNTIYF
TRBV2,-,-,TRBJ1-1,TGTGCCAGCAGAAAAGGGGAGGGTCAGTACACTGAAGCTTTCTTT,CASRKGEGQYTEAFF
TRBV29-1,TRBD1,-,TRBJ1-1,TGCAGCGCTTCAGGACAGGGCTACACTGAAGCTTTCTTT,CSASGQGYTEAFF
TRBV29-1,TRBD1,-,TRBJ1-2,TGCAGCTCGATCTCCCGGGACAGGGGAGGCTACACCTTC,CSSISRDRGGYTF
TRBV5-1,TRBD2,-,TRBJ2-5,TGCGCCAGCAGCCCGCCTTTAGCGGGGGGGCAAGAGACCCAGTACTTC,CASSPPLAGGQETQYF
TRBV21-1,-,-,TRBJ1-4,TGTGCCAGCAGCCTGCGCGGGGGGCTAGGAGAAAAACTGTTTTTT,CASSLRGGLGEKLFF
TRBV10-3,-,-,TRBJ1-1,TGTGCCATCAGTGAAAGCGGACGGATGAACACTGAAGCTTTCTTT,CAISESGRMNTEAFF
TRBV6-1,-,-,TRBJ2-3,TGTGCCAGCAGTGGGGCCCGCGGGGCCCGCACAGATACGCAGTATTTT,CASSGARGARTDTQYF
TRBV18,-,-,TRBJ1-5,TGTGCCAGCTCAGGAGGGGGGGATCAGCCCCAGCATTTT,CASSGGGDQPQHF
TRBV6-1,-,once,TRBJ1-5,TGTGCCAGCAGTGAAACCGGGGGTGTCCCGGGTCAGCCCCAGCATTTT,CASSETGGVPGQPQHF
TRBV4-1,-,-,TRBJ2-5,TGCGCCAGCAGCCAAAGGTCCTCCTCGGGAGAGACCCAGTACTTC,CASSQRSSSGETQYF
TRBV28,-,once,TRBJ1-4,TGTGCCAGCAGTTTCTGGTCACCCGCAGGGGCAACTAATGAAAAACTGTTTTTT,CASSFWSPAGATNEKLFF
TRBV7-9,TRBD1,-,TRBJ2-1,TGTGCCAGCAGCTTCCCCGGGACAGGTTGGAATGAGCAGTTCTTC,CASSFPGTGWNEQFF
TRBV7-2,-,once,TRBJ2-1,TGTGCCAGCAGCTTAGCGACCGGGCGGGTCGAGCAGTTCTTC,CASSLATGRVEQFF
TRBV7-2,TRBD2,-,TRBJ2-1,TGTGCCAGCAGCTTAGTTTCGACTAGCGGGGTCAATGAGCAGTTCTTC,CASSLVSTSGVNEQFF
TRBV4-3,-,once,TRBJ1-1,TGCGCCAGCAGCCAAGGGCAACCCAGCAGCGGAGCTTTCTTT,CASSQGQPSSGAFF
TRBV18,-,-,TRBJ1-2,TGTGCCAGCTCACCCCTTAAGGACAGTACTAACTATGGCTACACCTTC,CASSPLKDSTNYGYTF
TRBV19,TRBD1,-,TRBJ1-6,TGTGCCAGTAGTATTATAGGGACAGGGGAATCACCCCTCCACTTT,CASSIIGTGESPLHF